The rows below give T cell receptor beta chains drawn from one sample of a study of T cells in Graves' hyperthyroidism and ophthalmopathy. TCRdb analysed the multiplex PCR reads with MiXCR anew, one entry per CDR3 protein. Of hundreds of thousands of distinct CDR3 sequences listed, 15% to 20% are singletons. Sequenced material: blood. These receptors were obtained from a woman between 40 and 50 years old with Graves' ophthalmopathy. CDR3s include the opening cysteine and the closing phenylalanine or tryptophan. D genes are given only for firm matches. Size tells how often a clone was seen (once, few, many) or the class of an expanded clone, and some rows leave it out.

CDR3: CASSTTSGHYNEQFF
DNA: TGTGCCAGCAGCACCACATCCGGGCACTACAATGAGCAGTTCTTC
V: TRBV11-2
J: TRBJ2-1
size: few
D: NA

CDR3: CASRLLAGDTQYF
DNA: TGTGCCAGTAGACTACTAGCGGGGGATACGCAGTATTTT
V: TRBV19
J: TRBJ2-3
size: NA
D: TRBD2

CDR3: CASSFSGGSHYGYTF
DNA: TGTGCCAGCAGTTTTTCAGGGGGCTCGCACTATGGCTACACCTTC
V: TRBV27
J: TRBJ1-2
size: NA
D: TRBD1

CDR3: CASSVDSTKETQYF
DNA: TGTGCCAGCAGTGTGGACAGCACAAAGGAGACCCAGTACTTC
V: TRBV2
J: TRBJ2-5
size: many
D: NA

CDR3: CASSKIRDPGTQYF
DNA: TGTGCCAGCAGCAAGATCCGGGACCCAGGGACCCAGTACTTC
V: TRBV7-2
J: TRBJ2-5
size: many
D: NA

CDR3: CASSPHMGMTGPVGTQYF
DNA: TGTGCCAGCAGCCCTCATATGGGGATGACGGGACCAGTGGGGACGCAGTATTTT
V: TRBV11-1
J: TRBJ2-3
size: many
D: NA

CDR3: CASSSTIQGLYTDTQYF
DNA: TGCGCCAGCAGCTCCACCATACAGGGACTCTACACAGATACGCAGTATTTT
V: TRBV5-1
J: TRBJ2-3
size: many
D: NA

CDR3: CSASPSGSYNEQFF
DNA: TGCAGTGCTAGTCCTAGCGGCTCCTACAATGAGCAGTTCTTC
V: TRBV20-1
J: TRBJ2-1
size: many
D: TRBD2

CDR3: CASSSSGLAIPEQFF
DNA: TGTGCCAGCAGTTCGTCAGGACTAGCTATCCCCGAGCAGTTCTTC
V: TRBV12-3/TRBV12-4
J: TRBJ2-1
size: many
D: TRBD2

CDR3: CSARVRAVGVGTEAFF
DNA: TGCAGTGCTAGAGTCAGGGCTGTAGGGGTGGGTACTGAAGCTTTCTTT
V: TRBV20-1
J: TRBJ1-1
size: few
D: NA

CDR3: CAWSVGHYPNEKLFF
DNA: TGTGCCTGGAGTGTAGGACACTACCCTAATGAAAAACTGTTTTTT
V: TRBV30
J: TRBJ1-4
size: many
D: NA

CDR3: CASSDTRTQYF
DNA: TGTGCCAGCAGTGACACCAGGACGCAGTATTTT
V: TRBV25-1
J: TRBJ2-3
size: few
D: NA

CDR3: CASSGVDSQGWANVLTF
DNA: TGTGCCAGCAGTGGGGTGGACAGCCAGGGGTGGGCCAACGTCCTGACTTTC
V: TRBV2
J: TRBJ2-6
size: NA
D: NA